This T cell receptor (beta chain) was retrieved from a study of tissue T cells after allogeneic stem cell transplantation. TCRdb's table, derived via immunoSEQ multiplex PCR, lists solely in-frame clones and lacks some. There are fewer than 5,500 clones in the sample; approximately 59% occur only once, and 29% lies in the top ten. CDR1 is SNHLY and CDR2 is FYNGKV in the germline V gene (reference sequence). The V end was cut by 6 bases, the J end by 0 bases, with 7 bases between. CDR3 length equals 13 residues. Time point noted: mouse harvest day 7 after allogeneic transplant. Tail vein injection delivered 10^7 T-cell-depleted bone marrow cells and 10^6 splenic CD5+ T cells. B6 (H2b) cells into BALB/c (H2d) mice; tissues taken at day 7 or 14. Study-level findings and limits: Shared clones across patients were few; motif clustering revealed tissue-specific shared signatures. Only a limited share of tissue TCRs appeared in blood or spleen. Anatomically similar tissues had similar TCR repertoires within each patient.

For this clone: What it binds is not known. These gene names are mouse names. The missing CDR3 end, 1 residue past where the read stops, is filled in from the germline J gene.

The chain couples TRBV3 to TRBJ2-4; D gene ambiguous. This sequence originates from a female BALB/c mouse given C57BL/6 T cells with graft-versus-host disease after an allogeneic hematopoietic cell transplant. Material for sequencing was spleen. The CDR3 region is CASRSTSQNTLYF. CDR3 bases read: TGTGCCAGCAGATCAACTAGTCAAAACACCTTGTAC. The whole variable domain, remainder taken from reference TRBV3 and TRBJ2-4, is GPKVLQIPSHQIIDMGQMVTLNCDPVSNHLYFYWYKQILGQQMEFLVNFYNGKVMEKSKLFKDQFSVERPDGSYFTLKIQPTALEDSAVYFCASRSTSQNTLYFGAGTRLSVL.